The 14 T cell receptor beta chains given below trace back to one sample, sequenced in a study of blood T cell repertoires in COVID-19. Data came from immunoSEQ multiplex PCR; TCRdb stores just in-frame clones and leaves some out. The sample holds roughly 340,000 clones, over 75% seen once. Sequencing was performed on PBMCs or T cells enriched from blood (not recorded which). The receptors originated from a man aged 18 to 29 who had recovered from COVID-19.

The chain employs TRBV28 and TRBJ2-3, with 9 bases aligning to TRBD1. V gave up 5 bases and J gave up 5 bases; unmatched junction bases: 14. Per the germline V gene, CDR1 is MDHEN and CDR2 is SYDVKM. This CDR3 is built from 17 residues. DNA of the CDR3: TGTGCCAGCAGTGTAACGACAGGGGGTAGCGCTAAAGATACGCAGTATTTT. Its translation is CASSVTTGGSAKDTQYF.

CDR3 DNA sequence: TGTGCCAGCGGGGGGACAGTAGCCTACGAGCAGTACTTC. This codes for CASGGTVAYEQYF. The V gene is TRBV7-9, the J gene TRBJ2-7, with a possible D match to TRBD1 (7 bases). The CDR3 covers 13 residues. Deletions cut 8 bases from V and 2 bases from J, with 13 bases between. CDR1 is SEHNR and CDR2 is FQNEAQ in the germline V gene (reference sequence).

The chain employs TRBV7-9 and TRBJ1-5, with 9 nucleotides matching TRBD1. CDR1 is SEHNR, CDR2 FQNEAQ, per germline (reference sequence). The CDR3 covers 15 residues. The V segment lost 5 bases and the J segment 7 bases; nucleotides outside the gene matches: 9. The CDR3 region is CASSLGTGMFQPQHF. CDR3 sequence (DNA): TGTGCCAGCAGCCTAGGGACAGGGATGTTCCAGCCCCAGCATTTT.

CDR3 bases: TGTGCCAGCAGCGAGAGCTCCTACAATGAGCAGTTCTTC. It encodes CASSESSYNEQFF. The rearrangement joins TRBV7-3 to TRBJ2-1, with D hard to call. This CDR3 spans 13 amino acids. V gave up 5 bases and J gave up 0 bases, with 5 bases separating them. Germline V gives CDR1 SGHTA, CDR2 FQGTGA.

The rearrangement links TRBV7-9 to TRBJ2-1, with 13 nucleotides matching TRBD2. The CDR3 consists of 18 residues. V gave up 5 bases and J gave up 0 bases; unmatched junction bases: 7. Looked up from germline, CDR1 is SEHNR and CDR2 is FQNEAQ (reference sequence). CDR3 sequence: CASSPGLAGASSYNEQFF. For the CDR3, the DNA is TGTGCCAGCAGCCCAGGACTAGCGGGGGCCTCCTCCTACAATGAGCAGTTCTTC.

CDR3 residues: CASSLWADTQYF. CDR3 nucleotides: TGTGCCAGCAGTTTGTGGGCGGATACGCAGTATTTT. V usage is TRBV28 and J usage is TRBJ2-3; D uncertain. Per the germline V gene, CDR1 is MDHEN and CDR2 is SYDVKM. Trimming pared 3 bases from V and 6 bases from J, leaving 7 bases between. This CDR3 region has 12 residues.

This chain connects TRBV6-2 or TRBV6-3 to TRBJ1-2, with 7 bases aligning to TRBD1. The CDR3 contains 14 residues. Germline CDR1 and CDR2: MNHEY and SVGEGT. J was trimmed by 6 bases and V by 3 bases; bases with no gene match: 7. The CDR3 DNA reads as TGTGCCAGCAGTTATCTCGGGACAGTTAATGGCTACACCTTC. This gives the protein CASSYLGTVNGYTF.

This clone was seen a single time. The chain employs TRBV5-5 and TRBJ2-1; 9 bases are shared with TRBD2. From germline, CDR1 is SGHKS and CDR2 YYEKEE (reference sequence). V trimming: 5 bases; J trimming: 11 bases; junction bases outside the gene matches: 14. The CDR3 runs 15 residues. The CDR3 spells CASRLDFGLATQQFF. CDR3 coding DNA: TGTGCCAGCAGACTCGACTTCGGACTAGCGACCCAGCAGTTCTTC.

The genes are TRBV7-8 and TRBJ2-2; 9 bases map to TRBD2. Per the germline V gene, CDR1 is SGHVS and CDR2 is FQNEAQ. CDR3 length equals 19 residues. J was trimmed by 4 bases and V by 1 base; bases with no gene match: 13. Written as DNA, the CDR3 is TGTGCCAGCAGCTTAGGACTTGTTGGTCTAGCGGGACCCACCGGGGAGCTGTTTTTT. Its protein product is CASSLGLVGLAGPTGELFF. The variable domain in full, completed from reference TRBV7-8 and TRBJ2-2, reads GAGVSQSPRYKVAKRGQDVALRCDPISGHVSLFWYQQALGQGPEFLTYFQNEAQLDKSGLPSDRFFAERPEGSVSTLKIQRTQQEDSAVYLCASSLGLVGLAGPTGELFFGEGSRLTVL.

J is TRBJ2-3 and V is TRBV11-3, with D uncertain. The germline V and J ends were trimmed by 2 bases and 6 bases, with 9 bases remaining between them. Germline V gives CDR1 SGHNT, CDR2 YENEEA. CDR3 size: 13 residues. CDR3 sequence reads: CASSLINSDTQYF. In DNA form, the CDR3 reads TGTGCCAGCAGCTTAATAAATTCGGATACGCAGTATTTT. The full variable domain, completed using reference TRBV11-3 and TRBJ2-3, is EAGVVQSPRYKIIEKKQPVAFWCNPISGHNTLYWYLQNLGQGPELLIRYENEEAVDDSQLPKDRFSAERLKGVDSTLKIQPAELGDSAVYLCASSLINSDTQYFGPGTRLTVL.

The J gene is TRBJ2-1, the V gene TRBV9; 11 bases map to TRBD2. The CDR3 contains 17 residues. From germline, CDR1 is SGDLS and CDR2 YYNGEE. Germline trimming cut 0 bases from V and 10 bases from J; bases unmatched to any gene: 12. This CDR3 is CASSVESVAGGPKEQFF. CDR3 bases: TGTGCCAGCAGCGTAGAATCGGTAGCGGGGGGGCCTAAGGAGCAGTTCTTC.

The chain carries TRBV19 and TRBJ2-3; 7 bases match TRBD2. The CDR3 contains 15 residues. Trimming at V came to 6 bases and at J to 8 bases, leaving 14 bases not matched to a gene. Germline-derived CDR1 and CDR2 are LNHDA and SQIVND (reference sequence). The CDR3: CASRGGSGVTGTQYF. CDR3 DNA: TGTGCCAGTAGAGGCGGGAGTGGCGTTACGGGTACGCAGTATTTT.

This clone is a singleton in its sample. This chain connects TRBV28 to TRBJ2-2; no clear D gene. This CDR3 has 12 amino acids. V gave up 11 bases and J gave up 6 bases, with 13 bases separating them. Germline CDR1 and CDR2: MDHEN and SYDVKM. CDR3 region: CAHCGGSGELFF. For the CDR3, the DNA is TGTGCCCATTGCGGTGGTTCCGGGGAGCTGTTTTTT.

The chain is built from TRBV9 and TRBJ1-3; D uncertain. CDR1 SGDLS and CDR2 YYNGEE come from the germline V gene. The length of the CDR3 is 16 residues. The ends were cut back, 0 bases at V and 0 bases at J, with 10 bases in the middle. In DNA, the CDR3 is TGTGCCAGCAGCGTAGAATCAGCGACCTCTGGAAACACCATATATTTT. It yields the protein CASSVESATSGNTIYF.